These T cell receptor beta chains were read from a single sample in a study of blood T cell repertoires in COVID-19. TCRdb's table, derived via immunoSEQ multiplex PCR, lists solely in-frame clones and lacks some. The sample records a few hundred thousand clones, 80% to 90% being singletons. Sequenced: PBMCs or T cells enriched from blood (not recorded which). The receptors were sampled from a man aged 25 to 40 who had recovered from COVID-19. Each CDR3 is given with its conserved first and last residue. Fields, in order: clone size, V gene, J gene, D gene, CDR3 DNA, CDR3 protein. D genes are given only for firm matches. Some rows have no size entry. The others give once, few or many, or a class for an expanded clone.

abundance: few; v_gene: TRBV28; j_gene: TRBJ1-4; d_gene: NA; CDR3nt: TGTGCCAGCTTTTATCAAAAACTGTTTTTT; CDR3aa: CASFYQKLFF
abundance: NA; v_gene: TRBV7-8; j_gene: TRBJ2-7; d_gene: NA; CDR3nt: TGTGCCAGCAGCTTAAAGGTCCCCCTAGCCGACGAGCAGTACTTC; CDR3aa: CASSLKVPLADEQYF
abundance: NA; v_gene: TRBV5-4; j_gene: TRBJ2-1; d_gene: NA; CDR3nt: TGTGCCAGCAGCTTGGACGGGGAGAGCACCTACAATGAGCAGTTCTTC; CDR3aa: CASSLDGESTYNEQFF
abundance: NA; v_gene: TRBV5-5; j_gene: TRBJ2-7; d_gene: TRBD1; CDR3nt: TGTGCCAGCAGCTCGACAGGGGGCTACGAGCAGTACTTC; CDR3aa: CASSSTGGYEQYF
abundance: NA; v_gene: TRBV10-3; j_gene: TRBJ1-1; d_gene: TRBD1; CDR3nt: TGTGCCATCAGTGCAGGGGGAGTAGGAGCTTTCTTT; CDR3aa: CAISAGGVGAFF
abundance: NA; v_gene: TRBV7-9; j_gene: TRBJ2-1; d_gene: TRBD2; CDR3nt: TGTGCCAGCAGCTTACCCAGGACTAGCGGGAGGGATGAGCAGTTCTTC; CDR3aa: CASSLPRTSGRDEQFF
abundance: NA; v_gene: TRBV28; j_gene: TRBJ2-7; d_gene: TRBD2; CDR3nt: TGTGCCAGCAGTTTAAGGCTAGCGGGAGGTCACGAGCAGTACTTC; CDR3aa: CASSLRLAGGHEQYF
abundance: NA; v_gene: TRBV19; j_gene: TRBJ2-5; d_gene: NA; CDR3nt: TGTGCCAGTAGATACGAGGGATCCGAGACCCAGTACTTC; CDR3aa: CASRYEGSETQYF
abundance: NA; v_gene: TRBV7-9; j_gene: TRBJ1-6; d_gene: NA; CDR3nt: TGTGCCAGCAGCTTAGAGGGGGGGTGGAATTCACCCCTCCACTTT; CDR3aa: CASSLEGGWNSPLHF
abundance: NA; v_gene: TRBV27; j_gene: TRBJ2-2; d_gene: NA; CDR3nt: TGTGCCGTCAGGGGAGGGGGGGCGAACACCGGGGAGCTGTTTTTT; CDR3aa: CAVRGGGANTGELFF
abundance: NA; v_gene: TRBV28; j_gene: TRBJ1-5; d_gene: NA; CDR3nt: TGTGCCAGCAGTTTGGGGACAAAGAGTTATTATAGCAATCAGCCCCAGCATTTT; CDR3aa: CASSLGTKSYYSNQPQHF
abundance: NA; v_gene: TRBV5-4; j_gene: TRBJ2-5; d_gene: TRBD2; CDR3nt: TGTGCCAGCAGCACAGCGGGAGGGGAGGAGACCCAGTACTTC; CDR3aa: CASSTAGGEETQYF
abundance: NA; v_gene: TRBV30; j_gene: TRBJ2-3; d_gene: TRBD2; CDR3nt: TGTGCCTGGAGGCTAGGCGGGAGGAGCACAGATACGCAGTATTTT; CDR3aa: CAWRLGGRSTDTQYF
abundance: NA; v_gene: TRBV9; j_gene: TRBJ2-6; d_gene: NA; CDR3nt: TGTGCCAGCAGCGCCCCCCTTCAAGGGGCGCACTCTGGGGCCAACGTCCTGACTTTC; CDR3aa: CASSAPLQGAHSGANVLTF
abundance: NA; v_gene: TRBV5-1; j_gene: TRBJ2-5; d_gene: TRBD2; CDR3nt: TGCGCCAGCAGCACCGGGACTAGCGGGACCCAAGAGACCCAGTACTTC; CDR3aa: CASSTGTSGTQETQYF
abundance: NA; v_gene: TRBV19; j_gene: TRBJ2-7; d_gene: TRBD2; CDR3nt: TGTGCCAGCCACCGTTCGGGGGGCTCCTACGAGCAGTACTTC; CDR3aa: CASHRSGGSYEQYF
abundance: NA; v_gene: TRBV14; j_gene: TRBJ1-2; d_gene: NA; CDR3nt: TGTGCCAGCAGCCAAGTGAGCTCCAATGGCTACACCTTC; CDR3aa: CASSQVSSNGYTF
abundance: NA; v_gene: TRBV30; j_gene: TRBJ1-5; d_gene: TRBD1; CDR3nt: TGTGCCTGGAGCCGACAGGGGGATCAGCCCCAGCATTTT; CDR3aa: CAWSRQGDQPQHF
abundance: NA; v_gene: TRBV18; j_gene: TRBJ2-1; d_gene: NA; CDR3nt: TGTGCCAGCTCACCACAGCGGACTACCTTACACCATGAGCAGTTCTTC; CDR3aa: CASSPQRTTLHHEQFF
abundance: NA; v_gene: TRBV5-6; j_gene: TRBJ2-3; d_gene: NA; CDR3nt: TGTGCCAGCAGCCCTACGCCGGGGAGCACAGATACGCAGTATTTT; CDR3aa: CASSPTPGSTDTQYF
abundance: NA; v_gene: TRBV27; j_gene: TRBJ2-2; d_gene: TRBD2; CDR3nt: TGTGCCAGCAGTCTGGGGACTAGCGGGGGGAAGGCCGGGGAGCTGTTTTTT; CDR3aa: CASSLGTSGGKAGELFF
abundance: NA; v_gene: TRBV19; j_gene: TRBJ1-1; d_gene: NA; CDR3nt: TGTGCCAGTAGTATAGATCAGGGTGAAGAAGCTTTCTTT; CDR3aa: CASSIDQGEEAFF
abundance: NA; v_gene: TRBV5-1; j_gene: TRBJ1-2; d_gene: TRBD1; CDR3nt: TGCGCCAGCAGCTTGGAACAGGGGAGAGGCTACACCTTC; CDR3aa: CASSLEQGRGYTF
abundance: NA; v_gene: TRBV28; j_gene: TRBJ2-5; d_gene: TRBD2; CDR3nt: TGTGCCAGCAGGTCAGCGGGAGAGGGCGAGACCCAGTACTTC; CDR3aa: CASRSAGEGETQYF
abundance: NA; v_gene: TRBV28; j_gene: TRBJ1-4; d_gene: NA; CDR3nt: TGTGCCAGCAGTTTATTGTCGGGATCGACTGATAGTGAAAAACTGTTTTTT; CDR3aa: CASSLLSGSTDSEKLFF
abundance: NA; v_gene: TRBV5-5; j_gene: TRBJ1-1; d_gene: TRBD1; CDR3nt: TGTGCCAGCAGCCAGACAGGGCAGCGGGCTTTCTTT; CDR3aa: CASSQTGQRAFF
abundance: NA; v_gene: TRBV24-1; j_gene: TRBJ2-4; d_gene: TRBD1; CDR3nt: TGTGCCACCAGGGGGACAGGGGAAAACATTCAGTACTTC; CDR3aa: CATRGTGENIQYF
abundance: NA; v_gene: TRBV5-1; j_gene: TRBJ2-3; d_gene: TRBD2; CDR3nt: TGCGCCAGCAGCGGGGGACTAGCGGGAGGGGGCACAGATACGCAGTATTTT; CDR3aa: CASSGGLAGGGTDTQYF
abundance: NA; v_gene: TRBV27; j_gene: TRBJ1-6; d_gene: NA; CDR3nt: TGTGCCAGCAGACCGACAGGTGCCCGGGGCAATTCACCCCTCCACTTT; CDR3aa: CASRPTGARGNSPLHF
abundance: NA; v_gene: TRBV27; j_gene: TRBJ2-7; d_gene: TRBD1; CDR3nt: TGTGCCAGCGCGACAGGGGTGACCTACGAGCAGTACTTC; CDR3aa: CASATGVTYEQYF
abundance: NA; v_gene: TRBV24-1; j_gene: TRBJ2-6; d_gene: NA; CDR3nt: TGTGCCACCAGTCTTGGTCCCCCCGGTGGGGCCAACGTCCTGACTTTC; CDR3aa: CATSLGPPGGANVLTF
abundance: NA; v_gene: TRBV28; j_gene: TRBJ2-7; d_gene: TRBD2; CDR3nt: TGTGCCAGCAGTTCCCTGCTAGCGGGAGGTTGGTACGAGCAGTACTTC; CDR3aa: CASSSLLAGGWYEQYF
abundance: once; v_gene: TRBV7-9; j_gene: TRBJ1-4; d_gene: TRBD1; CDR3nt: TGTGCCAGCAGCGACAGGGGAGGTTCAGGAACTAATGAAAAACTGTTTTTT; CDR3aa: CASSDRGGSGTNEKLFF
abundance: once; v_gene: TRBV29-1; j_gene: TRBJ1-4; d_gene: NA; CDR3nt: TGCAGCGCGAGAGATGAAAAACTGTTTTTT; CDR3aa: CSARDEKLFF
abundance: once; v_gene: TRBV5-5; j_gene: TRBJ1-2; d_gene: TRBD1; CDR3nt: TGTGCCAGCAGCTTACAGGGGGCCGACTATGGCTACACCTTC; CDR3aa: CASSLQGADYGYTF
abundance: NA; v_gene: TRBV28; j_gene: TRBJ2-3; d_gene: TRBD2; CDR3nt: TGTGCCAGCAGTCAACTAGCGGGAGCGACAGATACGCAGTATTTT; CDR3aa: CASSQLAGATDTQYF
abundance: NA; v_gene: TRBV12-3/TRBV12-4; j_gene: TRBJ1-4; d_gene: NA; CDR3nt: TGTGCCAGCAGAACTACACGAGGAAAACTGTTTTTT; CDR3aa: CASRTTRGKLFF
abundance: NA; v_gene: TRBV5-1; j_gene: TRBJ2-7; d_gene: NA; CDR3nt: TGCGCCAGCAGCTTGGGACCATGGACAGCATACGAGCAGTACTTC; CDR3aa: CASSLGPWTAYEQYF
abundance: NA; v_gene: TRBV7-9; j_gene: TRBJ2-7; d_gene: NA; CDR3nt: TGTGCCAGCAGCTTAGCCGGCGGCTCCTACGAGCAGTACTTC; CDR3aa: CASSLAGGSYEQYF
abundance: NA; v_gene: TRBV28; j_gene: TRBJ1-5; d_gene: TRBD1; CDR3nt: TGTGCCAGCAGTTACACAGGGGTCTACCAGCCCCAGCATTTT; CDR3aa: CASSYTGVYQPQHF
abundance: once; v_gene: TRBV5-1; j_gene: TRBJ1-1; d_gene: TRBD1; CDR3nt: TGCGCCAGCAGCTTGCTAGGGGACAGTGAAGCTTTCTTT; CDR3aa: CASSLLGDSEAFF
abundance: NA; v_gene: TRBV6-5; j_gene: TRBJ1-3; d_gene: TRBD1; CDR3nt: TGTGCCAGCAGTCTCGGGACAGGGTCTGGAAACACCATATATTTT; CDR3aa: CASSLGTGSGNTIYF
abundance: once; v_gene: TRBV19; j_gene: TRBJ1-1; d_gene: NA; CDR3nt: TGTGCCAGTAGAGACCCAGGGGACCTCACTGAAGCTTTCTTT; CDR3aa: CASRDPGDLTEAFF
abundance: NA; v_gene: TRBV5-6; j_gene: TRBJ1-3; d_gene: NA; CDR3nt: TGTGCCAGCAGCTTGGGTCCTGTTTCCTCTGGAAACACCATATATTTT; CDR3aa: CASSLGPVSSGNTIYF
abundance: once; v_gene: TRBV7-9; j_gene: TRBJ1-6; d_gene: TRBD1; CDR3nt: TGTGCCAGCAGCCAAACCCGGACAGGGATGAATTCACCCCTCCACTTT; CDR3aa: CASSQTRTGMNSPLHF
abundance: once; v_gene: TRBV6-5; j_gene: TRBJ1-2; d_gene: NA; CDR3nt: TGTGCCAGCAACCCGACCAACTTGGGGCGAGGAGGCTACACCTTC; CDR3aa: CASNPTNLGRGGYTF
abundance: once; v_gene: TRBV28; j_gene: TRBJ2-2; d_gene: NA; CDR3nt: TGTGCCAGCAGAGTCGACAGGACCTACACCGGGGAGCTGTTTTTT; CDR3aa: CASRVDRTYTGELFF
abundance: NA; v_gene: TRBV5-1; j_gene: TRBJ1-6; d_gene: NA; CDR3nt: TGCGCCAGCAGCTCGACAACGGGGGGTAGTCAACTAAATTCACCCCTCCACTTT; CDR3aa: CASSSTTGGSQLNSPLHF
abundance: NA; v_gene: TRBV28; j_gene: TRBJ2-1; d_gene: TRBD2; CDR3nt: TGTGCCAGCAGCTTGGCGCCCAGGGGACTAGCGGGGGGAAATGAGCAGTTCTTC; CDR3aa: CASSLAPRGLAGGNEQFF
abundance: NA; v_gene: TRBV2; j_gene: TRBJ2-7; d_gene: NA; CDR3nt: TGTGCCAGCAGCAAACAGGGTCTAAGCTACGAGCAGTACTTC; CDR3aa: CASSKQGLSYEQYF
abundance: NA; v_gene: TRBV13; j_gene: TRBJ2-1; d_gene: TRBD2; CDR3nt: TGTGCCAGCAGCGCAGGACTAGCGGGGGCCAATGAGCAGTTCTTC; CDR3aa: CASSAGLAGANEQFF
abundance: NA; v_gene: TRBV11-2; j_gene: TRBJ2-7; d_gene: NA; CDR3nt: TGTGCCAGCAGTGCTAAGACGGGACATTTCTACGAGCAGTACTTC; CDR3aa: CASSAKTGHFYEQYF
abundance: NA; v_gene: TRBV5-1; j_gene: TRBJ2-3; d_gene: NA; CDR3nt: TGCGCCAGCAGCCTACCGGGGGACACGCAGTATTTT; CDR3aa: CASSLPGDTQYF
abundance: NA; v_gene: TRBV5-1; j_gene: TRBJ2-3; d_gene: NA; CDR3nt: TGCGCCAGCAGCTGGGGAGGTCCATCGGGAGATACGCAGTATTTT; CDR3aa: CASSWGGPSGDTQYF
abundance: NA; v_gene: TRBV10-2; j_gene: TRBJ2-7; d_gene: TRBD2; CDR3nt: TGCGCCAGCACCTCCTCCGGACTAGCGGGAGGGTACGAGCAGTACTTC; CDR3aa: CASTSSGLAGGYEQYF
abundance: once; v_gene: TRBV5-1; j_gene: TRBJ1-1; d_gene: NA; CDR3nt: TGCGCCAGCAGCTTGGACAGGGTAATAACTGAAGCTTTCTTT; CDR3aa: CASSLDRVITEAFF
abundance: NA; v_gene: TRBV28; j_gene: TRBJ1-1; d_gene: NA; CDR3nt: TGTGCCAGCAGTTTATTGGGGCTTGAAGCTTTCTTT; CDR3aa: CASSLLGLEAFF
abundance: NA; v_gene: TRBV7-9; j_gene: TRBJ1-2; d_gene: NA; CDR3nt: TGTGCCAGCAGTACCGAAGGAGGTGGCTACACCTTC; CDR3aa: CASSTEGGGYTF
abundance: NA; v_gene: TRBV11-3; j_gene: TRBJ2-1; d_gene: NA; CDR3nt: TGTGCCAGCAGCTTAGTACGGGGTCCTGGCTCCTACAATGAGCAGTTCTTC; CDR3aa: CASSLVRGPGSYNEQFF
abundance: NA; v_gene: TRBV27; j_gene: TRBJ1-2; d_gene: TRBD1; CDR3nt: TGTGCCAGCAGTTTATCGTTACGGGACAGCTATGGCTACACCTTC; CDR3aa: CASSLSLRDSYGYTF